This TCR beta chain is drawn from a study of T-cell reconstitution after alpha-beta-depleted transplantation in children. This clonotype came up many times. Unique molecular identifiers were used to barcode this TCRbeta library. TCRdb analysed the PCR reads with MiXCR anew, one entry per CDR3 protein. Among some 48,000 distinct CDR3 sequences listed, around 5.9% were seen once. Material: PBMCs, mostly from graft donor cells, obtained 60 days after TCRalphabeta/CD19-depleted stem cell transplant. This TCR was sampled from a female patient under 10 years old who had a stem cell transplant for aplastic anemia, so the T cells may come from the graft donor.

Here the CDR3 DNA reads TGCAGTGCTCAAACCTTGAATCAGGATACGCAGTATTTT. It is translated as CSAQTLNQDTQYF. The chain couples TRBV20-1 to TRBJ2-3; D is undetermined. Germline V gene data show CDR1 as DFQATT and CDR2 as SNEGSKA (reference sequence). The CDR3 spans 13 residues. V was pared by 5 bases and J by 6 bases, with 15 bases between.